A selection of T cell receptor beta chains follows, all from one sample in a study of shared clonotypes between healthy human individuals. TCRdb's copy holds only in-frame clones and misses some; the assay was immunoSEQ multiplex PCR. The top ten clones hold around 1.1% of a sample with millions of clones, about 95% of them seen once. Sample: naive CD8+ T cells sorted from blood. These receptors all come from a man between 18 and 29 years old in good health. The CDR3 runs from the conserved cysteine through the conserved F or W. D genes are given only for firm matches. Some rows have no size entry. The others give once, few or many, or a class for an expanded clone.

>.|.|TRBV10-2|12|TRBJ2-7
TGCGCCAGCAGTGAGGGAACCTACGAGCAGTACTTC
CASSEGTYEQYF
>.|.|TRBV28|15|TRBJ2-1
TGTGCCAGCGGGGGCGCGGGAGAGGTGGGCGATGAGCAGTTCTTC
CASGGAGEVGDEQFF
>.|TRBD2|TRBV6-5|16|TRBJ2-1
TGTGCCAGCAGTTACGAAAGCGGGAGGCCCTACAATGAGCAGTTCTTC
CASSYESGRPYNEQFF
>.|.|TRBV4-1|13|TRBJ2-7
TGCGCCAGCAGCCAAATATCTTCCTACGAGCAGTACTTC
CASSQISSYEQYF
>.|.|TRBV28|15|TRBJ2-3
TGTGCCAGCAGCCCTCGGCTTCTTGGCACAGATACGCAGTATTTT
CASSPRLLGTDTQYF
>.|.|TRBV5-6|13|TRBJ1-5
TGTGCCAGCAGCATAGGGGAGGGTCAGCCCCAGCATTTT
CASSIGEGQPQHF
>.|.|TRBV9|15|TRBJ2-4
TGTGCCAGCAGCTCAAGGGATGGGGAGAAAAACATTCAGTACTTC
CASSSRDGEKNIQYF
>once|.|TRBV6-5|14|TRBJ2-7
TGTGCCGCCACGAAGGACAGCCTCTCCTACGAGCAGTACTTC
CAATKDSLSYEQYF
>.|TRBD2|TRBV19|15|TRBJ2-7
TGTGCCAGTAGTGTTCCGGGACTAGTCTCCCACGAGCAGTACTTC
CASSVPGLVSHEQYF
>.|.|TRBV5-1|19|TRBJ2-1
TGCGCCAGCAGCTTGGAGGGCAGGGGATCCGCTTTATCCTACAATGAGCAGTTCTTC
CASSLEGRGSALSYNEQFF
>.|.|TRBV6-5|13|TRBJ2-4
TGTGCCAGCAAGGAAGGCAACGTGGACATTCAGTACTTC
CASKEGNVDIQYF
>.|.|TRBV10-2|15|TRBJ2-7
TGCGCCAGCAGTGAGTCGAGGGGGACAACCTACGAGCAGTACTTC
CASSESRGTTYEQYF
>once|.|TRBV7-2|16|TRBJ2-3
TGTGCCAGCAGCTTAGTTGGTGGGGGACACACAGATACGCAGTATTTT
CASSLVGGGHTDTQYF
>.|.|TRBV30|12|TRBJ2-7
TGTGCCGGGGGATCCGACTCCTACGAGCAGTACTTC
CAGGSDSYEQYF
>.|.|TRBV5-1|15|TRBJ2-7
TGCGCCAGCAGCTTCCGGAGCACGGGATCCTACGAGCAGTACTTC
CASSFRSTGSYEQYF
>once|.|TRBV7-9|15|TRBJ2-7
TGTGCCAGCAGCTTAGGAGACTTCACCGGGTACGAGCAGTACTTC
CASSLGDFTGYEQYF
>.|TRBD2|TRBV4-2|16|TRBJ2-3
TGTGCCAGCAGCCACGGACTAGCGGGGTCCACAGATACGCAGTATTTT
CASSHGLAGSTDTQYF
>.|.|TRBV15|14|TRBJ2-5
TGTGCCACCAGAGTGAGGGGAGAACAAGAGACCCAGTACTTC
CATRVRGEQETQYF
>.|.|TRBV5-4|12|TRBJ2-3
TGTGCCAGCAGCTTGGAAGCAGATACGCAGTATTTT
CASSLEADTQYF
>.|.|TRBV7-9|14|TRBJ1-5
TGTGCCAGCAGCGATGCTGACAGGACTCAGCCCCAGCATTTT
CASSDADRTQPQHF
>.|TRBD1|TRBV9|17|TRBJ2-1
TGTGCCAGCAGCGTAGATGGGACAGGACTATCCTACAATGAGCAGTTCTTC
CASSVDGTGLSYNEQFF
>.|.|TRBV21-1|14|TRBJ1-1
TGTGCCAGCAGCAAACGACTGATGAACACTGAAGCTTTCTTT
CASSKRLMNTEAFF
>.|.|TRBV18|17|TRBJ1-2
TGTGCCAGCTCACCTGACGGTTCCCGGGACGGAAACTATGGCTACACCTTC
CASSPDGSRDGNYGYTF
>.|.|TRBV19|14|TRBJ2-1
TGTGCCAGTAGTATAGGGCCAATAGCGAATGAGCAGTTCTTC
CASSIGPIANEQFF
>.|TRBD1|TRBV6-6|15|TRBJ2-7
TGTGCCAGCAGTTCCCCGGACAGGGGGCACTACGAGCAGTACTTC
CASSSPDRGHYEQYF
>.|TRBD1|TRBV29-1|11|TRBJ2-7
TGCAGCGTTGGACAGGGCCACGAGCAGTACTTC
CSVGQGHEQYF
>.|TRBD2|TRBV6-5|16|TRBJ2-5
TGTGCCAGCAGTTACTCCGTAGCGGGCCTCCAAGAGACCCAGTACTTC
CASSYSVAGLQETQYF
>.|.|TRBV29-1|11|TRBJ1-1
TGCAGCGTTGTATCGAACACTGAAGCTTTCTTT
CSVVSNTEAFF
>.|TRBD1|TRBV6-6|15|TRBJ1-5
TGTGCCAGCAGCCAGAGGGGGCCGTTTAATCAGCCCCAGCATTTT
CASSQRGPFNQPQHF
>once|.|TRBV10-2|15|TRBJ2-1
TGCGCCAGCAGTTTTCTAGGGGGGGCCTACAATGAGCAGTTCTTC
CASSFLGGAYNEQFF
>.|.|TRBV10-3|15|TRBJ1-2
TGTGCCATCAGTGGGGGTGGAGACAGTCATGTTGGCTACACCTTC
CAISGGGDSHVGYTF
>.|.|TRBV7-9|11|TRBJ2-3
TGTGCCAGCAGAGGCACAGATACGCAGTATTTT
CASRGTDTQYF
>.|.|TRBV4-1|14|TRBJ1-1
TGCGCCAGCAGCCTTCAGGGAGCGGACGGTGAAGCTTTCTTT
CASSLQGADGEAFF
>.|.|TRBV7-8|13|TRBJ1-1
TGTGCCAGCAGCTTCTTAGGGGCTACTGAAGCTTTCTTT
CASSFLGATEAFF
>.|TRBD2|TRBV6-5|14|TRBJ2-7
TGTGCCAGCAGCCCCCTAGCGGGAGTGTACGAGCAGTACTTC
CASSPLAGVYEQYF
>once|.|TRBV27|17|TRBJ1-2
TGTGCCAGCAGTTTATCGTCGACAGACTCGTTTAACTATGGCTACACCTTC
CASSLSSTDSFNYGYTF
>.|TRBD2|TRBV15|18|TRBJ2-2
TGTGCCACCAGCAGCCCGTTCGAGGCTAGCGGTAACACCGGGGAGCTGTTTTTT
CATSSPFEASGNTGELFF